These 8 T cell receptor beta chains share one sample of origin, sequenced in a study of T cell repertoires in cytomegalovirus infection. These receptors' antigens are unknown. One entry per CDR3 protein, called by TCRdb with MiXCR from the reads. This sample has 640,000 or so distinct CDR3 sequences, with roughly a third found just once. The sequencing here drew on cultured PBMCs, taken from culture after CMV antigen stimulation. These receptors all come from a human donor in good health (CMV status not recorded). Some clones in this sample may be carry-over from other donors' samples.

The gene calls are TRBV10-3 and TRBJ2-2, with D maybe TRBD2 (7 bases). Germline-derived CDR1 and CDR2 are ENHRY and SYGVKD. The CDR3 has 15 residues. The V gene lost 5 bases and the J gene lost 0 bases, with 10 bases spanning the gap. Here the CDR3 reads CAISRGGPNTGELFF. CDR3 bases: TGTGCCATCAGTAGGGGGGGTCCGAACACCGGGGAGCTGTTTTTT.

This clonotype was picked up many times. The CDR3 spells CASSSGTDYEQYF. As DNA, the CDR3 is TGTGCCAGCAGCTCGGGGACTGATTACGAGCAGTACTTC. The J gene is TRBJ2-7, the V gene TRBV7-2; tentative D call: TRBD2 (6 bases). V dropped 4 bases and J dropped 4 bases, with 11 bases sitting between them. Per the germline V gene, CDR1 is SGHTA and CDR2 is FQGNSA. The CDR3 is made up of 13 amino acids.

This chain links TRBV7-2 with TRBJ2-7; D is unresolved. V was shortened by 2 bases and J by 3 bases, with 8 bases between the two germline ends. Germline values: CDR1 SGHTA, CDR2 FQGNSA. This CDR3 contains 13 residues. CDR3 loop: CASSLRKGYEQYF. The CDR3 DNA reads TGTGCCAGCAGCTTAAGGAAGGGCTACGAGCAGTACTTC.

The genes are TRBV27 and TRBJ2-1; perhaps TRBD1 as D (6 bases). Germline CDR1 is MNHEY and CDR2 is SMNVEV (reference sequence). V lost 8 bases to trimming and J lost 2 bases, with 16 bases between them. The CDR3 is made up of 15 amino acids. CDR3 in DNA: TGTGCCAGCGGCCCTCGGGACAAACCCTACAATGAGCAGTTCTTC. Translated, it gives CASGPRDKPYNEQFF.

V usage is TRBV12-3 or TRBV12-4 and J usage is TRBJ1-2, with no clear D. Trimming cost V 6 bases and J 5 bases, with 13 bases left between them. The CDR3 runs to 13 residues. The CDR3 protein is CASSYIGDYGYTF. In DNA form, the CDR3 reads TGTGCCAGCAGCTATATTGGGGATTATGGCTACACCTTC.

This clonotype was seen a few times. This sequence joins TRBV7-2 and TRBJ2-5; 7 nucleotides agree with TRBD2. This CDR3 comprises 15 residues. Germline V lookup: CDR1 SGHTA, CDR2 FQGNSA. J was trimmed by 5 bases and V by 3 bases; bases with no gene match: 9. Here the CDR3 reads CASSLGGRGEETQYF. In DNA, the CDR3 is TGTGCCAGCAGCTTGGGAGGGAGAGGCGAGGAGACCCAGTACTTC.

This clonotype has more than one count but fewer than ten. This rearrangement joins TRBV7-2 to TRBJ1-1; no definite D call. CDR3 length: 13 residues. Trimming removed 10 bases from V and 2 bases from J, with 14 bases in between. The germline V gene has CDR1 SGHTA and CDR2 FQGNSA. This CDR3 reads CATQEELNTEAFF. The CDR3 nucleotides are TGTGCCACCCAAGAAGAACTAAACACTGAAGCTTTCTTT.

This clonotype was picked up a small number of times. DNA for the CDR3: TGTGCCAGCAGCCCGGGGGCTCGGTCACCCCTCCACTTT. This gives the protein CASSPGARSPLHF. The chain employs TRBV5-5 and TRBJ1-6; tentative D call: TRBD1 (6 bases). V was trimmed by 4 bases and J by 10 bases, leaving 12 bases between them. CDR3 length: 13 residues. CDR1 and CDR2 (germline): SGHKS, YYEKEE (reference sequence). The entire variable domain, with the rest obtained from reference TRBV5-5 and TRBJ1-6, is as follows: DAGVTQSPTHLIKTRGQQVTLRCSPISGHKSVSWYQQVLGQGPQFIFQYYEKEERGRGNFPDRFSARQFPNYSSELNVNALLLGDSALYLCASSPGARSPLHFGNGTRLTVT.